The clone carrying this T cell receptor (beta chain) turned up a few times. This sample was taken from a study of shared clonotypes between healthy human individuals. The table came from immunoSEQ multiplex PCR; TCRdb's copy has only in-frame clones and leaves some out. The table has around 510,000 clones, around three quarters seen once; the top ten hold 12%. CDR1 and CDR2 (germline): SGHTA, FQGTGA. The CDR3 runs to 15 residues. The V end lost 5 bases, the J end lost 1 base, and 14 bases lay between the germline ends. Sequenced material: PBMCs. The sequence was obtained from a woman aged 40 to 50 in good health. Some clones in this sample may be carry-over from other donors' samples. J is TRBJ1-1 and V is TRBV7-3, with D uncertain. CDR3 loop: CASSQGSSANTEAFF. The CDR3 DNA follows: TGTGCCAGCAGCCAAGGGTCCTCGGCGAACACTGAAGCTTTCTTT.